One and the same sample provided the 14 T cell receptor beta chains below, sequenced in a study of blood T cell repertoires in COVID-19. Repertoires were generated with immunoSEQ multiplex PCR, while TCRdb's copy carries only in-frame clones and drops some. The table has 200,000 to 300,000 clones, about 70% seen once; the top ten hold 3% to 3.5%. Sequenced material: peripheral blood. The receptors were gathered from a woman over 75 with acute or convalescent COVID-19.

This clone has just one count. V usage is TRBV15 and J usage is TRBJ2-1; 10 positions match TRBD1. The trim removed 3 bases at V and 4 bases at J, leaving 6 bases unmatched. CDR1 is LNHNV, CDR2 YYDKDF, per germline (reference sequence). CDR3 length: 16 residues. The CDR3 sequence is CATSRTRDRGYNEQFF. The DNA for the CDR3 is TGTGCCACCAGCAGGACCCGGGACAGGGGATACAATGAGCAGTTCTTC.

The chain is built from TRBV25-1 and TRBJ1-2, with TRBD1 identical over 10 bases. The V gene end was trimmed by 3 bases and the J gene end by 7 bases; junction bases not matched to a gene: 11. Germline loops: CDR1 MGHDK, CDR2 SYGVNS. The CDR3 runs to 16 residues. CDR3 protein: CASSDGGRDRGAGYTF. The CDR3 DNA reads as TGTGCCAGCAGTGATGGTGGACGGGACAGGGGCGCTGGCTACACCTTC.

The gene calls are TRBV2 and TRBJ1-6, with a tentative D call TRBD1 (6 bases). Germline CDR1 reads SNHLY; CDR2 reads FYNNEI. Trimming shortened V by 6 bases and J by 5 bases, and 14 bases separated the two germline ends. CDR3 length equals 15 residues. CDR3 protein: CASRRDNANNSPLHF. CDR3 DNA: TGTGCCAGCAGACGGGACAACGCCAATAATTCACCCCTCCACTTT. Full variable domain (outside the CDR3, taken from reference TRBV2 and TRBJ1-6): EPEVTQTPSHQVTQMGQEVILRCVPISNHLYFYWYRQILGQKVEFLVSFYNNEISEKSEIFDDQFSVERPDGSNFTLKIRSTKLEDSAMYFCASRRDNANNSPLHFGNGTRLTVT.

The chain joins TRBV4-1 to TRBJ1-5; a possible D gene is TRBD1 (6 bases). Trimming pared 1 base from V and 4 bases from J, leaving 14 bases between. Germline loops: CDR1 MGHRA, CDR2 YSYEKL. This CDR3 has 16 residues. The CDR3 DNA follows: TGCGCCAGCAGCCAAGGCCCCCAGGGGCAAAATCAGCCCCAGCATTTT. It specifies CASSQGPQGQNQPQHF.

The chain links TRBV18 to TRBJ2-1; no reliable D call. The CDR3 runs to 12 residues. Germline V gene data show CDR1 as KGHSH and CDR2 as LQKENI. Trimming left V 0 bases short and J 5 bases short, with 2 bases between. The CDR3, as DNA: TGTGCCAGCTCACCACCTAACAATGAGCAGTTCTTC. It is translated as CASSPPNNEQFF.

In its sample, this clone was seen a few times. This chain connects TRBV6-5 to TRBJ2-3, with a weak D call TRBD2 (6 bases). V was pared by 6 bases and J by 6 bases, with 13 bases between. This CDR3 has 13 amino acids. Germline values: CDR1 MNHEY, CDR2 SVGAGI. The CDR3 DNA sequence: TGTGCCAGCAGGGGGACTGGTCGTGATACGCAGTATTTT. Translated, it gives CASRGTGRDTQYF.

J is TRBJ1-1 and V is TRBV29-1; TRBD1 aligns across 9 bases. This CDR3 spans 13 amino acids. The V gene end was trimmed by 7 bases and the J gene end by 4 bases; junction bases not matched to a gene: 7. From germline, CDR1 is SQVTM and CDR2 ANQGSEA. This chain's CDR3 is CSGTGQGGTEAFF. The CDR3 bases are TGCAGCGGGACGGGACAGGGCGGCACTGAAGCTTTCTTT. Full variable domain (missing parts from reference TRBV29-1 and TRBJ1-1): SAVISQKPSRDICQRGTSLTIQCQVDSQVTMMFWYRQQPGQSLTLIATANQGSEATYESGFVIDKFPISRPNLTFSTLTVSNMSPEDSSIYLCSGTGQGGTEAFFGQGTRLTVV.

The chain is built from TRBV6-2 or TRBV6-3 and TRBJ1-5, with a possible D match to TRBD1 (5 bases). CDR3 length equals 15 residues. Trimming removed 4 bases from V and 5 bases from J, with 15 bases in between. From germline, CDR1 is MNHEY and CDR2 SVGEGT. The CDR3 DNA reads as TGTGCCAGCAGTTCAGGAGGGGCCGGAGATCAGCCCCAGCATTTT. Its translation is CASSSGGAGDQPQHF.

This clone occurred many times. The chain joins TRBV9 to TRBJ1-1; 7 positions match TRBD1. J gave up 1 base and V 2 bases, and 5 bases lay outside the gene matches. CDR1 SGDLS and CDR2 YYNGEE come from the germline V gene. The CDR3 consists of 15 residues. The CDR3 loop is CASSVPGTANTEAFF. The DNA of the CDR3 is TGTGCCAGCAGCGTTCCTGGGACAGCGAACACTGAAGCTTTCTTT.

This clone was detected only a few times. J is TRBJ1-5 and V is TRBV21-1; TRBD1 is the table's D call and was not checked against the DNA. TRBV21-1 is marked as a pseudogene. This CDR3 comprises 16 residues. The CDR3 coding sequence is TGTGCCAGCAGCAAAGGGACAGGGGGCGTAGCTCAGCCCCAGCATTTT. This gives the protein CASSKGTGGVAQPQHF.

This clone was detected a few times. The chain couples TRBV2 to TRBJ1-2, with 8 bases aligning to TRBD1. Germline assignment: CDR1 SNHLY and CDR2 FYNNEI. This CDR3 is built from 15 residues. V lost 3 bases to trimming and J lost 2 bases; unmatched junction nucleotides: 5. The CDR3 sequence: CASSDPGGSNYGYTF. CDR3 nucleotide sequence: TGTGCCAGCAGTGATCCAGGGGGCAGCAACTATGGCTACACCTTC.

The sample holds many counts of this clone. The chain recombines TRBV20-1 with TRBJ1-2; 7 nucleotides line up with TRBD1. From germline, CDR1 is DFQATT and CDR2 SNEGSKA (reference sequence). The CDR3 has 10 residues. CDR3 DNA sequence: TGCTGTTCAGGGGGCTATGGCTACACCTTC. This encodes CCSGGYGYTF.

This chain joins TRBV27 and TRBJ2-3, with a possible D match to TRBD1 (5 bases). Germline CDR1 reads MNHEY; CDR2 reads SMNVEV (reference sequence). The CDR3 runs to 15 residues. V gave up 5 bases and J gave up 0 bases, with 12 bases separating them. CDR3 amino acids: CASSRTGASTDTQYF. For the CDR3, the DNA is TGTGCCAGCAGTCGAACAGGTGCTAGCACAGATACGCAGTATTTT.

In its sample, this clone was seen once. The CDR3 DNA follows: TGCGCCAGCAGCGCCACAGGGGACTACGAGCAGTACTTC. Protein: CASSATGDYEQYF. The rearrangement joins TRBV5-1 to TRBJ2-7; TRBD1 matches 7 bases. The trim removed 4 bases at V and 3 bases at J, leaving 4 bases unmatched. Germline V CDR1 and CDR2: SGHRS, YFSETQ. CDR3 length: 13 amino acids.